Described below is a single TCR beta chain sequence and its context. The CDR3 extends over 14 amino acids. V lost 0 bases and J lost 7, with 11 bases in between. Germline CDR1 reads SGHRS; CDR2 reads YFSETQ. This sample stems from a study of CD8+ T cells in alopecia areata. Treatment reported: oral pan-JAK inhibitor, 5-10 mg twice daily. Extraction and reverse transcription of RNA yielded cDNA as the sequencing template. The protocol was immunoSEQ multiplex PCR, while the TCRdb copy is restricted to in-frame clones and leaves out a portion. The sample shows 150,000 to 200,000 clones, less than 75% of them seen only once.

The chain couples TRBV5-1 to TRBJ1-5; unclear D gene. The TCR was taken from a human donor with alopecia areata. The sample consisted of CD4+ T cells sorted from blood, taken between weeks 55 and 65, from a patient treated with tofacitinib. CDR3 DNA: TGCGCCAGCAGCTTGGCGTCCGGGGAACAGCCCCAGCATTTT. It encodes CASSLASGEQPQHF.